This T cell receptor beta chain was obtained from a study of cytotoxic CD8 clonotypes in ibrutinib-treated CLL. Overall study results and limits: Before falling back toward baseline at progression, clonality had risen at the time of ibrutinib response. Sustained-remission and progressing patients' sampling times differed.

Germline CDR1 and CDR2: GTSNPN and SVGIG (reference sequence). The CDR3 covers 12 residues. V was cut by 3 bases and J by 4 bases, with 4 bases left in between. Sequencing was performed with immunoSEQ multiplex PCR; in TCRdb, only in-frame clones are kept and a portion is missing. This table has about 310,000 clones, more than 65% appearing once. This clone has more than one count but fewer than ten. The antigen remains unidentified. The source was PBMCs, collected before ibrutinib treatment. The rearrangement links TRBV30 to TRBJ2-6; D is undetermined. This receptor was obtained from a human donor with chronic lymphocytic leukemia. CDR3 in amino acids: CAWSMGANVLTF. The CDR3 region has the DNA TGTGCCTGGAGCATGGGGGCCAACGTCCTGACTTTC.